The clone carrying this TCR beta chain was counted only a few times. Its antigen is not known. This record belongs to a study of identical twins. Study-level findings and limits: Zero-insertion analyses could be partly confounded by invariant MAIT and iNKT cells. There was more out-of-frame TCR alpha sharing in monozygotic twins than models estimated.

The V end was cut by 3 bases, the J end by 0 bases, with 9 bases between. The germline V gene has CDR1 KGHDR and CDR2 SFDVKD. The CDR3 loop spans 15 amino acids. TCRdb reprocessed the 5' RACE reads via MiXCR and lists one record per CDR3 protein. The sample lists about 890,000 distinct CDR3 sequences, roughly 12% occurring once. This sample also belongs to another study, concerning yellow fever vaccine responses in identical twins. That work adds: After vaccination, twins' T cell response reportedly seemed partly convergent, partly personalized.

The sequenced sample was PBMCs. J is TRBJ2-3 and V is TRBV24-1; D is undetermined. This receptor was taken from a woman between 18 and 30 years old in good health. The CDR3: CATSDTKTSTDTQYF. CDR3 DNA sequence: TGTGCCACCAGTGATACGAAGACTAGCACAGATACGCAGTATTTT.